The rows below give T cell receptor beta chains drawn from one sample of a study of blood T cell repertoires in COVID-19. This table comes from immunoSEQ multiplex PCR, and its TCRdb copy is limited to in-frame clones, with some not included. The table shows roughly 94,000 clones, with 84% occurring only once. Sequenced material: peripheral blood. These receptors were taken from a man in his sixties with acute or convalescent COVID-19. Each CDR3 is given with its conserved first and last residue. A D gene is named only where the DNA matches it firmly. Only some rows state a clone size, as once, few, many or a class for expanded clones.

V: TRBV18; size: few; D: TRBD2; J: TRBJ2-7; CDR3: CASSGLAGSYEQYF; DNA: TGTGCCAGCTCTGGACTAGCGGGCTCCTACGAGCAGTACTTC
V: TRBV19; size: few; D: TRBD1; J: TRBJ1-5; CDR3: CASSTQRGPGQPQHF; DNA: TGTGCCAGTAGTACACAGAGGGGGCCAGGGCAGCCCCAGCATTTT
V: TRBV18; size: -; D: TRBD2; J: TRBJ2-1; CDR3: CASSPSGGLSNEQFF; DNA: TGTGCCAGCTCACCATCGGGAGGCCTGTCCAATGAGCAGTTCTTC
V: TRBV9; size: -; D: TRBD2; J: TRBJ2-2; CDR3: CASSVVPSGNTGELFF; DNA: TGTGCCAGCAGCGTAGTCCCTAGCGGGAACACCGGGGAGCTGTTTTTT
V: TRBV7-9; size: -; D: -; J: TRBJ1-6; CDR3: CASSLVSGDNSPLHF; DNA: TGTGCCAGCAGCTTAGTATCGGGGGATAATTCACCCCTCCACTTT
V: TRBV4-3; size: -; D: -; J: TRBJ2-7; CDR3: CASSQGRQAYEQYF; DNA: TGCGCCAGCAGCCAAGGCAGACAGGCCTACGAGCAGTACTTC
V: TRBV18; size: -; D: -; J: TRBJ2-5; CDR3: CASSPSGPLETQYF; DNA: TGTGCCAGCTCACCATCCGGTCCCCTAGAGACCCAGTACTTC
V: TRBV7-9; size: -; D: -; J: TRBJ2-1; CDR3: CASSKQGRNEQFF; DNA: TGTGCCAGCAGCAAACAGGGTCGCAATGAGCAGTTCTTC
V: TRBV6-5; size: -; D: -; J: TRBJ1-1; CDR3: CASSYSTQGTRTEAFF; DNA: TGTGCCAGCAGTTACTCGACCCAGGGGACGCGCACTGAAGCTTTCTTT
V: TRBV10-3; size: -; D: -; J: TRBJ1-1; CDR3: CAISENQGLMNTEAFF; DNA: TGTGCCATCAGTGAGAACCAGGGGTTGATGAACACTGAAGCTTTCTTT
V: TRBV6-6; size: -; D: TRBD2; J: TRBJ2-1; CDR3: CASSYGTSGGQYEQFF; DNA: TGTGCCAGCAGTTACGGGACTAGCGGGGGGCAGTATGAGCAGTTCTTC
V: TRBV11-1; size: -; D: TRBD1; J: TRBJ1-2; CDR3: CASRHRDSYGYTF; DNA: TGTGCCAGCAGACACCGGGACAGTTATGGCTACACCTTC
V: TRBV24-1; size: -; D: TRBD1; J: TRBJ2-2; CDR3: CATSAVSGTGDTGELFF; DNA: TGTGCCACCAGTGCCGTTTCCGGGACAGGGGACACCGGGGAGCTGTTTTTT
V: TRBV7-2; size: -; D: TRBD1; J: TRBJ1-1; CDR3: CASSYRQGASTEAFF; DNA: TGTGCCAGCAGCTACAGACAGGGGGCAAGCACTGAAGCTTTCTTT
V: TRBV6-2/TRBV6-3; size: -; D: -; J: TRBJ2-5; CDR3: CASSRDSKETQYF; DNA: TGTGCCAGCAGCCGAGACAGTAAAGAGACCCAGTACTTC
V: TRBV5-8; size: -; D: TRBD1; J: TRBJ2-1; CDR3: CASSQVRDRGVVEQFF; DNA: TGTGCCAGCAGCCAAGTCCGGGACAGGGGTGTTGTTGAGCAGTTCTTC
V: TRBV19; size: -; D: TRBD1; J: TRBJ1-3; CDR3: CASSMRFLGQGLRTAGNTIYF; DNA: TGTGCCAGTAGTATGCGTTTTCTGGGACAGGGGTTGCGAACCGCGGGAAACACCATATATTTT
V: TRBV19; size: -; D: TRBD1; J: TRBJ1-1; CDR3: CASSPLYGTGGSSEAFF; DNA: TGTGCCAGTAGCCCGCTATACGGGACAGGGGGTTCGTCTGAAGCTTTCTTT
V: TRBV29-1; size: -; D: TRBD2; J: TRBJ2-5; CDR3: CSAVPTSGAQATQYF; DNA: TGCAGCGCAGTACCGACTAGCGGGGCTCAAGCGACCCAGTACTTC
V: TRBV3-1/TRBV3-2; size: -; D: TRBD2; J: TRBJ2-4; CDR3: CASSHPTGRGGQNIQYF; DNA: TGTGCCAGCAGCCATCCTACCGGGAGGGGTGGCCAAAACATTCAGTACTTC
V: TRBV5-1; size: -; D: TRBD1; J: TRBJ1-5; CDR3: CASSIQGEANQPQHF; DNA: TGCGCCAGCAGCATACAGGGGGAAGCTAATCAGCCCCAGCATTTT
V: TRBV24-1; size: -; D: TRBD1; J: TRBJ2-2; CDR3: CATTGGTGELFF; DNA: TGTGCCACGACAGGGGGAACCGGGGAGCTGTTTTTT
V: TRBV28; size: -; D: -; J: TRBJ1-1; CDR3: CASRQGVMNTEAFF; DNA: TGTGCCAGCAGACAAGGGGTCATGAACACTGAAGCTTTCTTT
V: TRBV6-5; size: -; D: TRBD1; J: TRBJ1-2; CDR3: CASSRQGPSNYGYTF; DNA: TGTGCCAGCAGCAGACAGGGACCTTCTAACTATGGCTACACCTTC
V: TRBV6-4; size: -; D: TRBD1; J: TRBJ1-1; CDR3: CASSTGTGTEAFF; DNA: TGTGCCAGCAGTACGGGGACAGGGACTGAAGCTTTCTTT
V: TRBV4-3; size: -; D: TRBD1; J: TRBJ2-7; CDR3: CASSRGQGAYEQYF; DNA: TGCGCCAGCAGCCGAGGACAGGGGGCTTACGAGCAGTACTTC
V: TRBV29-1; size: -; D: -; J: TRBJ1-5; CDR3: CSVGTSAGQPQHF; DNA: TGCAGCGTGGGGACTTCGGCCGGGCAGCCCCAGCATTTT
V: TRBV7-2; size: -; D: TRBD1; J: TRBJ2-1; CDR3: CASMEDRVDNEQFF; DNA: TGTGCCAGCATGGAGGACAGGGTGGACAATGAGCAGTTCTTC
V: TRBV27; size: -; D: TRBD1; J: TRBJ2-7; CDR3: CASSLYPADRASYEQYF; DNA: TGTGCCAGCAGTTTATATCCCGCCGACAGGGCGTCCTACGAGCAGTACTTC
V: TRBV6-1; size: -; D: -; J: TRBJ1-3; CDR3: CASSEAQALTATTNTIYF; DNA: TGTGCCAGCAGTGAAGCGCAGGCCCTCACGGCAACAACAAACACCATATATTTT
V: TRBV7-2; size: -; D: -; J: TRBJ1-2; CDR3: CASSLSERPNYGYTF; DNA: TGTGCCAGCAGCTTATCGGAGCGCCCTAACTATGGCTACACCTTC
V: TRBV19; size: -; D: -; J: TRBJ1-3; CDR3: CARGQTRVVAVNSGNTIYF; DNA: TGTGCCAGGGGCCAAACCAGGGTGGTCGCCGTGAACTCTGGAAACACCATATATTTT
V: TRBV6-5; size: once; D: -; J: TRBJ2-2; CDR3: CASRSTRNTGELFF; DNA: TGTGCCAGCAGGTCGACACGAAACACCGGGGAGCTGTTTTTT
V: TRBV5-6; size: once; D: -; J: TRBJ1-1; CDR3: CASSLGSKGGAFF; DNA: TGTGCCAGCAGCTTGGGTAGTAAGGGAGGAGCTTTCTTT
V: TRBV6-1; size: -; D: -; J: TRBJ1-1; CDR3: CASRTPGGEAFF; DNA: TGTGCCAGCAGGACCCCCGGGGGTGAAGCTTTCTTT
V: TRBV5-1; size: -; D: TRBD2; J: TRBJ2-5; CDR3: CASSLGLAGKGETQYF; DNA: TGCGCCAGCAGCTTAGGACTAGCGGGGAAGGGGGAGACCCAGTACTTC
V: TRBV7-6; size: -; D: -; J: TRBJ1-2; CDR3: CASSLGSGSTTYGYTF; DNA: TGTGCCAGCAGCTTAGGGTCAGGGTCCACAACCTATGGCTACACCTTC
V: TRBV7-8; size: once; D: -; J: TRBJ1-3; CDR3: CASSFPRERGNTIYF; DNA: TGTGCCAGCAGCTTCCCCAGGGAAAGAGGAAACACCATATATTTT
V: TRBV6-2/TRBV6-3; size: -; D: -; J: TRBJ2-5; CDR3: CASSYLRSQETQYF; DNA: TGTGCCAGCAGTTACTTACGGTCCCAAGAGACCCAGTACTTC
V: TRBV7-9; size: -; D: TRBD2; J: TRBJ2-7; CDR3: CASSRGGSYEQYF; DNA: TGTGCCAGCAGCCGGGGGGGCTCGTACGAGCAGTACTTC